One and the same sample provided the 31 T cell receptor beta chains below, sequenced in a study of a mutant IDH1 vaccine in newly diagnosed glioma. The time point is: week 47, end of study. Alongside topical imiquimod, each dose of vaccine comprised 300 ug of mutant IDH1 20-mer peptide. No antigens are known for them. Sequencing used immunoSEQ multiplex PCR; TCRdb keeps in-frame clones, though not all of them. The sample holds over 75,000 clones, more than 80% seen once. The material was PBMCs, obtained from a glioma patient whose treatment included an IDH1 peptide vaccine. These receptor sequences come from a man in his forties with glioma.

V usage is TRBV29-1 and J usage is TRBJ2-1; 10 bases fit TRBD1. In germline, CDR1 is SQVTM, CDR2 ANQGSEA. CDR3 length: 13 residues. Losses at the gene ends were 5 bases for V and 9 bases for J; bases not matched to a gene: 7. The CDR3: CSVRQGATSEQFF. The CDR3 DNA follows: TGCAGCGTTAGACAGGGGGCGACGAGTGAGCAGTTCTTC.

This chain links TRBV5-1 with TRBJ2-1; 14 nucleotides align to TRBD2. CDR3 size: 18 residues. The germline V gene has CDR1 SGHRS and CDR2 YFSETQ. Germline trimming cut 2 bases from V and 0 bases from J; bases unmatched to any gene: 4. The CDR3 is CASSFGLAGGSSYNEQFF. CDR3 sequence (DNA): TGCGCCAGCAGCTTCGGACTAGCGGGAGGAAGCTCCTACAATGAGCAGTTCTTC.

The genes are TRBV30 and TRBJ1-2; D is ambiguous. Between the trimmed V and J ends, which lost 4 bases and 4 bases, there was a span of 13 bases. CDR3 size: 13 residues. Germline V gene lookup returns CDR1 GTSNPN and CDR2 SVGIG (reference sequence). The chain's CDR3 is CAWNNQLFYGYTF. The DNA of the CDR3 is TGTGCCTGGAATAATCAACTCTTCTATGGCTACACCTTC. The full variable domain, rest sourced from reference TRBV30 and TRBJ1-2, is SQTIHQWPATLVQPVGSPLSLECTVEGTSNPNLYWYRQAAGRGLQLLFYSVGIGQISSEVPQNLSASRPQDRQFILSSKKLLLSDSGFYLCAWNNQLFYGYTFGSGTRLTVV.

The chain couples TRBV7-3 to TRBJ2-1, with 10 bases that match TRBD2. V shed 5 bases and J 2 bases; nucleotides not matched to a gene: 3. From germline, CDR1 is SGHTA and CDR2 FQGTGA. The CDR3 spans 15 residues. The CDR3 spells CASSPSGGPYNEQFF. For the CDR3, the DNA is TGTGCCAGCAGCCCTAGCGGGGGTCCCTACAATGAGCAGTTCTTC.

V and J are TRBV18 and TRBJ2-7, with 7 positions matching TRBD1. Trimming removed 4 bases from V and 3 bases from J; junction bases left unmatched: 3. This CDR3 has 13 residues. Germline V gene sequence: CDR1 KGHSH, CDR2 LQKENI. CDR3 bases: TGTGCCAGCTCACTTAACAGGGGCTACGAGCAGTACTTC. This gives the protein CASSLNRGYEQYF.

The chain employs TRBV11-2 and TRBJ1-2; D possibly corresponds to TRBD1 (6 bases). This CDR3 has 16 amino acids. Germline CDR1 reads SGHAT; CDR2 reads FQNNGV. Trimming took 6 bases from V and 0 from J, leaving 17 bases between them. The CDR3 DNA follows: TGTGCCAGCAGGACCTTAGGGGGGTCGGCTAACTATGGCTACACCTTC. Its translation is CASRTLGGSANYGYTF.

This chain links TRBV7-9 with TRBJ2-3; D uncertain. Per the germline V gene, CDR1 is SEHNR and CDR2 is FQNEAQ (reference sequence). The length of the CDR3 is 15 residues. V lost 7 bases to trimming and J lost 2 bases, with 16 bases between them. For the CDR3, the DNA is TGTGCCAGCATCTCGACTGGGATTTCCACAGATACGCAGTATTTT. Translation gives CASISTGISTDTQYF.

The J gene is TRBJ1-2, the V gene TRBV28; tentatively, D is TRBD1 (6 bases). Trimming shortened V by 2 bases and J by 0 bases, and 13 bases separated the two germline ends. Germline CDR1 is MDHEN and CDR2 is SYDVKM. CDR3 size: 16 residues. CDR3 sequence reads: CASSLNAEGANYGYTF. The CDR3 DNA sequence: TGTGCCAGCAGTTTAAATGCGGAGGGGGCTAACTATGGCTACACCTTC.

DNA for the CDR3: TGCAGTGGAACAGGGGAAGGAAATGAGCAGTTCTTC. It translates to CSGTGEGNEQFF. The chain combines TRBV29-1 with TRBJ2-1; TRBD1 matches at 7 bases. The CDR3 has 12 amino acids. The V gene's germline CDR1 is SQVTM and CDR2 ANQGSEA.

The J gene is TRBJ2-2, the V gene TRBV4-3; possibly TRBD2 for D (6 bases). The V gene lost 4 bases and the J gene lost 7 bases, with 19 bases spanning the gap. The germline V gene has CDR1 LGHNA and CDR2 YSLEER. CDR3 length equals 16 residues. The CDR3 loop is CASSPTDRGFNGELFF. CDR3 bases: TGCGCCAGCAGCCCCACGGACCGGGGGTTTAACGGGGAGCTGTTTTTT.

This sequence joins TRBV5-4 and TRBJ2-7, with a weak D call TRBD1 (6 bases). The germline CDR1 and CDR2 sequences are SGHNT and YYREEE (reference sequence). CDR3 length: 14 residues. Trimming removed 6 bases at V and 0 bases at J, with 13 bases between. The CDR3 bases are TGTGCCAGCACCCTGGACAGAGCCTCCTACGAGCAGTACTTC. Amino acids: CASTLDRASYEQYF. The full variable domain, with the rest looked up from reference TRBV5-4 and TRBJ2-7, is ETGVTQSPTHLIKTRGQQVTLRCSSQSGHNTVSWYQQALGQGPQFIFQYYREEENGRGNFPPRFSGLQFPNYSSELNVNALELDDSALYLCASTLDRASYEQYFGPGTRLTVT.

V gene TRBV5-6 combines with J gene TRBJ1-2; TRBD1 is a possible D gene (5 bases). Trimming took 0 bases from V and 2 from J, leaving 8 bases between them. Germline V lookup: CDR1 SGHDT, CDR2 YYEEEE. There are 14 residues in the CDR3. CDR3 nucleotide sequence: TGTGCCAGCAGCTTGGACCGACAGAACTATGGCTACACCTTC. Translation gives CASSLDRQNYGYTF. The full variable domain, completed using reference TRBV5-6 and TRBJ1-2, is DAGVTQSPTHLIKTRGQQVTLRCSPKSGHDTVSWYQQALGQGPQFIFQYYEEEERQRGNFPDRFSGHQFPNYSSELNVNALLLGDSALYLCASSLDRQNYGYTFGSGTRLTVV.

This chain's CDR3 is CASSRDRATDEQYF. The CDR3 nucleotides are TGTGCCAGCAGCCGTGACAGGGCCACAGACGAGCAGTACTTC. V gene TRBV5-8 combines with J gene TRBJ2-7; 7 positions match TRBD1. The CDR3 runs 14 residues. V was pared by 4 bases and J by 5 bases, with 9 bases of the junction left unmatched. The germline CDR1 and CDR2 sequences are SGHTS and YDEGEE.

CDR3 sequence: CASSLGQGGNYEQYF. For the CDR3, the DNA is TGCGCCAGCAGCTTAGGACAGGGTGGGAACTACGAGCAGTACTTC. This chain links TRBV5-1 with TRBJ2-7, with TRBD1 matching 8 bases. V gave up 2 bases and J gave up 3 bases; unmatched junction bases: 7. CDR3 length: 15 residues. Germline-derived CDR1 and CDR2 are SGHRS and YFSETQ.

V and J are TRBV2 and TRBJ1-2; D uncertain. In germline, CDR1 is SNHLY, CDR2 FYNNEI. V lost 6 bases, J lost 10 bases, and 18 bases lay in between. CDR3 size: 13 residues. The CDR3 coding sequence is TGTGCCAGCAGCCGAAAAAGGGCTACGGACTACACCTTC. It codes for CASSRKRATDYTF.

The chain has TRBV7-2 and TRBJ2-3; no reliable D call. Between the trimmed V and J ends, which lost 3 bases and 7 bases, there was a span of 8 bases. There are 12 residues in the CDR3. Germline lookup yields CDR1 SGHTA and CDR2 FQGNSA. CDR3 protein: CASSFPANTQYF. DNA of the CDR3: TGTGCCAGCAGCTTCCCGGCGAATACGCAGTATTTT.

The chain uses TRBV30 and TRBJ1-5, with no clear D. Looked up from germline, CDR1 is GTSNPN and CDR2 is SVGIG (reference sequence). The CDR3 length is 13 residues. V was pared by 0 bases and J by 11 bases, with 14 bases between. The CDR3 here is CAWSVLINKAQHF. The CDR3 DNA is TGTGCCTGGAGTGTACTGATAAATAAGGCCCAGCATTTT.

V gene TRBV18 combines with J gene TRBJ1-6, with D possibly TRBD1 on 5 matching bases. CDR3 length: 14 amino acids. V gave up 3 bases and J gave up 10 bases, with 13 bases separating them. Germline-derived CDR1 and CDR2 are KGHSH and LQKENI. Written as DNA, the CDR3 is TGTGCCAGCTCACCGGGGCAGGGAGGATCACCCCTCCACTTT. Encoded protein: CASSPGQGGSPLHF.

The rearrangement joins TRBV6-6 to TRBJ1-1; tentatively, D is TRBD1 (5 bases). CDR3 size: 12 residues. Germline CDR1 is MNHNY and CDR2 is SVGAGI (reference sequence). V lost 4 bases and J lost 4, with 7 bases in between. The CDR3 sequence is CASSWGGTEAFF. CDR3 sequence (DNA): TGTGCCAGCAGTTGGGGGGGCACTGAAGCTTTCTTT.

Note on this clone: Relative to the germline gene, one junction end is altered; a read error may explain this. The sample has other DNA sequences that encode this CDR3 too. The chain joins TRBV7-7 to TRBJ2-3; D ambiguous. CDR1 and CDR2 from the germline V gene are SSHAT and FNYEAQ (reference sequence). The CDR3 is made up of 14 amino acids. The CDR3 DNA reads as TGTGCTAGCAGCCCAGGCACAGGCACAGATACGCAGTATTTT. This gives the protein CASSPGTGTDTQYF.

The sample holds a few counts of this clone. This chain uses TRBV9 with TRBJ1-1, with 10 positions matching TRBD1. V was pared by 4 bases and J by 5 bases, with 8 bases of the junction left unmatched. The germline CDR1 and CDR2 sequences are SGDLS and YYNGEE. This CDR3 comprises 15 residues. The CDR3 bases are TGTGCCAGCAGCACCCGGACAGGGGGAGGGACTGAAGCTTTCTTT. Residues: CASSTRTGGGTEAFF. The variable domain in full, with the rest retrieved from reference TRBV9 and TRBJ1-1, is DSGVTQTPKHLITATGQRVTLRCSPRSGDLSVYWYQQSLDQGLQFLIQYYNGEERAKGNILERFSAQQFPDLHSELNLSSLELGDSALYFCASSTRTGGGTEAFFGQGTRLTVV.

The chain recombines TRBV14 with TRBJ2-1; TRBD2 is a possible D gene (6 bases). The CDR3 is 14 amino acids. Trimming pared 1 base from V and 9 bases from J, leaving 13 bases between. Germline lookup yields CDR1 SGHDN and CDR2 FVKESK. The CDR3 DNA reads as TGTGCCAGCAGCCAAGGATTCTTCGGGGGTGAGCAGTTCTTC. Translating gives CASSQGFFGGEQFF.

This clone has only one observation. The chain links TRBV5-4 to TRBJ2-7; D possibly corresponds to TRBD2 (6 bases). Germline CDR1 is SGHNT and CDR2 is YYREEE (reference sequence). Trimming stripped 0 bases from V and 7 bases from J, with 20 bases between. The CDR3 extends over 16 amino acids. This chain's CDR3 is CASSLEGGGPPREQYF. CDR3 bases: TGTGCCAGCAGCTTGGAGGGAGGTGGGCCCCCTAGAGAGCAGTACTTC.

The V call is TRBV11-2, the J call TRBJ1-2, with 8 positions matching TRBD1. The J segment lost 4 bases and the V segment lost 1 base, leaving 2 bases of the junction unmatched. The CDR3 consists of 14 residues. From germline, CDR1 is SGHAT and CDR2 FQNNGV. CDR3 sequence: CASSLGGQVYGYTF. The CDR3 DNA reads as TGTGCCAGCAGCTTAGGGGGACAGGTCTATGGCTACACCTTC.

The chain recombines TRBV5-1 with TRBJ2-1; maybe TRBD2 (6 bases). V lost 4 bases, J lost 0 bases, and 17 bases lay in between. The CDR3 is 17 residues long. Germline assignment: CDR1 SGHRS and CDR2 YFSETQ. The CDR3 DNA reads TGCGCCAGCAGCAAGGAGGGACGGCCAATCTCCTACAATGAGCAGTTCTTC. It translates to CASSKEGRPISYNEQFF.

The chain combines TRBV5-6 with TRBJ2-5; the match to TRBD2 covers 16 bases. This CDR3 is built from 16 residues. CDR1 is SGHDT and CDR2 is YYEEEE in the germline V gene. The V and J ends lost 3 bases and 5 bases, in that order; junction bases with no gene match: 4. CDR3 region: CASSYGTSGGAETQYF. CDR3 nucleotide sequence: TGTGCCAGCAGCTACGGGACTAGCGGGGGGGCGGAGACCCAGTACTTC.

V and J are TRBV5-1 and TRBJ2-1; the D is unclear. CDR1 is SGHRS and CDR2 is YFSETQ in the germline V gene. V was cut by 5 bases and J by 0 bases, with 12 bases left in between. This CDR3 spans 15 amino acids. The CDR3 DNA sequence: TGCGCCAGCAGTACTACGGTGAGCTCCTACAATGAGCAGTTCTTC. Its protein is CASSTTVSSYNEQFF.

Comment on this clone: This same CDR3 is encoded by further DNA sequences in the sample. The gene calls are TRBV6-5 and TRBJ2-3; the D gene is possibly TRBD2 (5 bases). The CDR3 loop spans 14 amino acids. Deletions cut 6 bases from V and 0 bases from J, with 10 bases between. Germline CDR1 MNHEY, CDR2 SVGAGI. The CDR3 reads CASSPTGSTDTQYF. The DNA of the CDR3 is TGTGCCAGCAGCCCGACGGGGAGCACAGATACGCAGTATTTT.

CDR3 protein: CASSSGRGSDESSYEQYF. The DNA for the CDR3 is TGTGCCAGCAGCTCCGGGCGGGGGTCGGACGAGAGCTCCTACGAGCAGTACTTC. The chain uses TRBV12-1 and TRBJ2-7; the table's D call, TRBD2, has no DNA check behind it. TRBV12-1 is recorded as a pseudogene. The CDR3 is 18 amino acids.

The chain recombines TRBV4-2 with TRBJ1-4, with 8 bases identical to TRBD1. Trimming cost V 2 bases and J 8 bases; bases outside gene matches: 7. Germline V CDR1 and CDR2: LGHNA, YNFKEQ. The CDR3 has 15 residues. CDR3 loop: CASSQQQGVEEKLFF. The CDR3 DNA reads TGTGCCAGCAGCCAACAACAGGGGGTAGAGGAAAAACTGTTTTTT.

This clone was observed a few times. The V and J genes are TRBV7-9 and TRBJ1-4; D is undetermined. Germline values: CDR1 SEHNR, CDR2 FQNEAQ (reference sequence). CDR3 length: 11 amino acids. The V end lost 2 bases, the J end lost 8 bases, and 3 bases lay between the germline ends. The CDR3 loop reads CASSLQEKLFF. The CDR3 region has the DNA TGTGCCAGCAGCTTACAAGAAAAACTGTTTTTT.